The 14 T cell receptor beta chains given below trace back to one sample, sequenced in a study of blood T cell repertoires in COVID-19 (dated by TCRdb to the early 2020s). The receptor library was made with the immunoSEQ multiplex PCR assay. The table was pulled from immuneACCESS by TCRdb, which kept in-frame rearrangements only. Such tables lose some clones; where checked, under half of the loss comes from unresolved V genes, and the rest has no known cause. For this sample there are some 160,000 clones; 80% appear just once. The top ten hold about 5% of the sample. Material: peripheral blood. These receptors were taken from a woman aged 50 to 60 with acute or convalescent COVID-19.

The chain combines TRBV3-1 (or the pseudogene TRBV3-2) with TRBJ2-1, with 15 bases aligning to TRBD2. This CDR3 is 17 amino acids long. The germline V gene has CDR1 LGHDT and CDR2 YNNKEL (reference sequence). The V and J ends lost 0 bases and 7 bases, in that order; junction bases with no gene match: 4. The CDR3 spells CASSQEGTSGGRNEQFF. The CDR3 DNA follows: TGTGCCAGCAGCCAAGAGGGGACTAGCGGGGGGCGGAATGAGCAGTTCTTC.

The CDR3 region is CASKPEGLGNTIYF. Written as DNA, the CDR3 is TGTGCCAGCAAGCCGGAGGGGCTCGGAAACACCATATATTTT. The chain joins TRBV6-5 to TRBJ1-3, with D perhaps TRBD1 (5 bases). The CDR3 has 14 amino acids. The V and J ends lost 7 bases and 4 bases respectively, with 14 bases between them. Looked up from germline, CDR1 is MNHEY and CDR2 is SVGAGI.

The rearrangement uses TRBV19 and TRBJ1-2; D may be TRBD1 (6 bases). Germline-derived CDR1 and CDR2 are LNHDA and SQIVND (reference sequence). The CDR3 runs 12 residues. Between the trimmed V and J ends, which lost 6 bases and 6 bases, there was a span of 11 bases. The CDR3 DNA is TGTGCCAGTAGCCTACAGGGTGATGGCTACACCTTC. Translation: CASSLQGDGYTF. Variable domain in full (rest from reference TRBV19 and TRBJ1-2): DGGITQSPKYLFRKEGQNVTLSCEQNLNHDAMYWYRQDPGQGLRLIYYSQIVNDFQKGDIAEGYSVSREKKESFPLTVTSAQKNPTAFYLCASSLQGDGYTFGSGTRLTVV.

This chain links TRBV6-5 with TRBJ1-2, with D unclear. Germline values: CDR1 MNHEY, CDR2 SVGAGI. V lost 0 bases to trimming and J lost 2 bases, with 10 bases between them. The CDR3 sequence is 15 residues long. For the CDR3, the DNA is TGTGCCAGCAGTTACTCTGGGCCGGGGAACTATGGCTACACCTTC. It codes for CASSYSGPGNYGYTF.

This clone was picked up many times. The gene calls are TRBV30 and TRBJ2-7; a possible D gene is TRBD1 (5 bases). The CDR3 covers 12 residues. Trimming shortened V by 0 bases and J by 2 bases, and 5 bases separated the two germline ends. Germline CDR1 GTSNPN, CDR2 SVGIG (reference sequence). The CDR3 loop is CAWSVGAYEQYF. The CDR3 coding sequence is TGTGCCTGGAGTGTAGGGGCCTACGAGCAGTACTTC.

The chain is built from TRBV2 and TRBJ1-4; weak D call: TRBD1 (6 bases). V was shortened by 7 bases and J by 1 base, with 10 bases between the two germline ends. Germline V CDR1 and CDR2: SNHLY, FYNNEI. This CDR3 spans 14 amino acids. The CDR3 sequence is CASNPQGTNEKLFF. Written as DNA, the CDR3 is TGTGCCAGCAATCCACAGGGAACTAATGAAAAACTGTTTTTT.

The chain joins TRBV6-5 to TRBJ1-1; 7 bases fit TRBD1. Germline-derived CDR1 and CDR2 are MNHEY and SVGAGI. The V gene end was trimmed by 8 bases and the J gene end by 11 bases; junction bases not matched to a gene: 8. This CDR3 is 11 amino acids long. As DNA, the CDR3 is TGTGCCAGCGACGACAGGGTTCGTGCTTTCTTT. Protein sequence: CASDDRVRAFF.

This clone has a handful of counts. The CDR3 here is CASSPTTEEKLFF. The DNA of the CDR3 is TGTGCCAGCTCCCCCACGACGGAGGAAAAACTGTTTTTT. The chain combines TRBV18 with TRBJ1-4; D is ambiguous. The germline V gene has CDR1 KGHSH and CDR2 LQKENI. V gave up 6 bases and J gave up 8 bases, with 13 bases separating them. This CDR3 comprises 13 residues.

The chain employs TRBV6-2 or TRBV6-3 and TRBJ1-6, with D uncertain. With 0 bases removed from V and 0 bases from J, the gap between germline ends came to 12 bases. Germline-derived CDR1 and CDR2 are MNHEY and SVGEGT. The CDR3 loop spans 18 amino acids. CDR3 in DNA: TGTGCCAGCAGTTACTCGAGCGACGGCCTCTCCTATAATTCACCCCTCCACTTT. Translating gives CASSYSSDGLSYNSPLHF.

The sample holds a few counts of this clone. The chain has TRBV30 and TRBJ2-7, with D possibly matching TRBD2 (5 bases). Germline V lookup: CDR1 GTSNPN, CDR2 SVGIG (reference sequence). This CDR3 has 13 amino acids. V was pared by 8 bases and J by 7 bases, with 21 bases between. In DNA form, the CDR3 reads TGTGCCGCTGAAAGAGGTTCCCCGGGGGAGCAGTACTTC. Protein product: CAAERGSPGEQYF.

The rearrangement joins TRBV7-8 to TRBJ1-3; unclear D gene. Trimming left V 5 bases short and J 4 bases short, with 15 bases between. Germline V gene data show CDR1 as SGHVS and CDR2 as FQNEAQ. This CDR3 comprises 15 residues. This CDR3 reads CASSPPRRVGNTIYF. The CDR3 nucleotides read TGTGCCAGCAGCCCACCGAGGAGGGTCGGAAACACCATATATTTT.

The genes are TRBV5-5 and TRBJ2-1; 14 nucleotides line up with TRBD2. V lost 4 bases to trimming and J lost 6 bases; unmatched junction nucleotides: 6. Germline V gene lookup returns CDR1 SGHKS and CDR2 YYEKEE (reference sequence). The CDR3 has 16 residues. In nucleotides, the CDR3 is TGTGCCAGCAGCGTAACCGGGACTAGCGGGGGCAATGAGCAGTTCTTC. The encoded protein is CASSVTGTSGGNEQFF.

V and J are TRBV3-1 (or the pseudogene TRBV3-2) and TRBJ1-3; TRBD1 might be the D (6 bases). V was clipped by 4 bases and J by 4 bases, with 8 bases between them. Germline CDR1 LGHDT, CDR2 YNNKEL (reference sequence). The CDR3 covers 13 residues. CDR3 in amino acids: CASSLTGGNTIYF. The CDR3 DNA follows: TGTGCCAGCAGCCTCACAGGGGGAAACACCATATATTTT.

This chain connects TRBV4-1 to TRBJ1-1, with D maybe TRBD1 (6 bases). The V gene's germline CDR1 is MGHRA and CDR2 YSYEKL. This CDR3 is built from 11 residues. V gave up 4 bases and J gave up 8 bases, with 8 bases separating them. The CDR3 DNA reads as TGCGCCAGCAGCCTTGACAGGGAAGCTTTCTTT. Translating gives CASSLDREAFF.